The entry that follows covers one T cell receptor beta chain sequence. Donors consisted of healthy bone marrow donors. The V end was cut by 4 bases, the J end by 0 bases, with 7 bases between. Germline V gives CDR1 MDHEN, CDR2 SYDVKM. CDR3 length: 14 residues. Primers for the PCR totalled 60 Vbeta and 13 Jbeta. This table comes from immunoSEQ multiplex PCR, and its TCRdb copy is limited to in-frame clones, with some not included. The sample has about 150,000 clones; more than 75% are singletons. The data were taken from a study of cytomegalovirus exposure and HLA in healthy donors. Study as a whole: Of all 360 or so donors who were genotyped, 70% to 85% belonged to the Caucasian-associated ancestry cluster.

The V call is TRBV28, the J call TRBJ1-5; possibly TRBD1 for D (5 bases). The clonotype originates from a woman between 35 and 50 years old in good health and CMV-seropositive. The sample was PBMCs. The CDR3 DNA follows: TGTGCCAGCAGTTACAGGATTAGCAATCAGCCCCAGCATTTT. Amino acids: CASSYRISNQPQHF.